This record looks at one T cell receptor beta chain sequence and its context. Its antigen is unknown. These data come from a study of cytomegalovirus exposure and HLA in healthy donors. Points from the study as a whole: As confirmed in vitro, a few CMV-associated chains were specific for CMV antigens.

Trimming left V 4 bases short and J 8 bases short, with 17 bases between. The CDR3 contains 14 residues. Germline values: CDR1 MNHNS, CDR2 SASEGT. Primers: 60 Vbeta forward and 13 Jbeta reverse. The protocol was immunoSEQ multiplex PCR, while the TCRdb copy is restricted to in-frame clones and leaves out a portion. Recorded for this sample: 35,000 to 45,000 clones. This TCR was sampled from a man aged 30 to 39 in good health and CMV-seronegative. Material: PBMCs. The V and J genes are TRBV6-1 and TRBJ1-2; D unresolved. The CDR3 region is CASSGGMILGGYTF. CDR3 nucleotides: TGTGCCAGCAGTGGCGGGATGATCCTGGGAGGCTACACCTTC.